This entry features one TCR beta chain sequence. Its specificity is unknown. Naive CD8 isolation took CD45RO-negative cells positively selected for CCR7 and excluded terminally differentiated effector memory CD45RA+ cells. The sample comes from a study of shared clonotypes between healthy human individuals. General study results and limits: The study's rarefaction showed incomplete sorted-subset sequencing despite large depth.

Trimming stripped 3 bases from V and 1 base from J, with 19 bases between. The CDR3 extends over 17 amino acids. CDR1 SQVTM and CDR2 ANQGSEA come from the germline V gene. Generated by immunoSEQ multiplex PCR, the TCRdb table keeps only in-frame clones and is missing some. The sample consists of 700,000 to 950,000 clones, approximately 97% of them appearing once. The material sequenced was naive CD8+ T cells sorted from blood. This clonotype was sampled from a man aged 30 to 45 in good health. This rearrangement joins TRBV29-1 to TRBJ1-3; D remains unclear. The CDR3, as DNA: TGCAGCGTTGATGGATTTGGGTTAGGAGGATCTGGAAACACCATATATTTT. This encodes CSVDGFGLGGSGNTIYF. Full variable domain (missing parts from reference TRBV29-1 and TRBJ1-3): SAVISQKPSRDICQRGTSLTIQCQVDSQVTMMFWYRQQPGQSLTLIATANQGSEATYESGFVIDKFPISRPNLTFSTLTVSNMSPEDSSIYLCSVDGFGLGGSGNTIYFGEGSWLTVV.